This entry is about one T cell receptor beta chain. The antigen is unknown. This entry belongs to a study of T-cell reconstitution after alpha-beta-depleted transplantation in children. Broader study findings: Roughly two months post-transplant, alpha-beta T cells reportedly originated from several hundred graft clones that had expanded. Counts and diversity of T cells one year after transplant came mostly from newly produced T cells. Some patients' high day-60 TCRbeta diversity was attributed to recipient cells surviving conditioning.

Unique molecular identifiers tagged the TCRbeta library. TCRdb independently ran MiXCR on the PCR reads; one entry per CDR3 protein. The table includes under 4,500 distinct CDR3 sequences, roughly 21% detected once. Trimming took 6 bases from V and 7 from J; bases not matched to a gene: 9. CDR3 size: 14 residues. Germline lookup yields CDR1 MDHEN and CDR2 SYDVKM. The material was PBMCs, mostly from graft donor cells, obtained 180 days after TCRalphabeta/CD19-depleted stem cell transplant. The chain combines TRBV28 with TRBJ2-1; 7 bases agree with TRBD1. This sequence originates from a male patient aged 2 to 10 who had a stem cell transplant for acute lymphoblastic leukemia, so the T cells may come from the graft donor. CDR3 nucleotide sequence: TGTGCCAGCAGCCAAGGGGGCGCCTGGAATGAGCAGTTCTTC. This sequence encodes CASSQGGAWNEQFF.